The 22 T cell receptor beta chains below were found in one sample sequenced in a study of T cells after yellow fever vaccination. Each CDR3 protein gets one entry after TCRdb re-called the 5' RACE reads with MiXCR. Of roughly 240,000 distinct CDR3 sequences in the sample, around 6.7% were seen once. The material sequenced was CD4+ T cells sorted from PBMCs, taken on the day of the yellow fever booster vaccination. These receptor sequences come from a man aged 25-45 years who received the YFV17D yellow fever vaccine.

This clonotype appeared many times. The chain links TRBV5-5 to TRBJ1-1; D ambiguous. The V gene lost 4 bases and the J gene lost 5 bases, with 18 bases spanning the gap. The CDR3 has 15 residues. The germline CDR1 and CDR2 sequences are SGHKS and YYEKEE (reference sequence). The CDR3 loop is CASSKQQSQLTEAFF. The CDR3, as DNA: TGTGCCAGCAGCAAACAACAGAGTCAGTTGACTGAAGCTTTCTTT.

This clonotype was counted many times. This chain connects TRBV18 to TRBJ2-6; the D is unclear. Per the germline V gene, CDR1 is KGHSH and CDR2 is LQKENI. The CDR3 is 13 residues long. Trimming pared 0 bases from V and 4 bases from J, leaving 1 base between. CDR3 loop: CASSPPGANVLTF. CDR3 nucleotide sequence: TGTGCCAGCTCACCACCCGGGGCCAACGTCCTGACTTTC.

V is TRBV5-6 and J is TRBJ2-6, with D possibly matching TRBD1 (5 bases). Germline V gene lookup returns CDR1 SGHDT and CDR2 YYEEEE. The CDR3 is 15 amino acids. Trimming left V 4 bases short and J 4 bases short, with 12 bases between. The CDR3 spells CASSTRVPGANVLTF. CDR3 DNA sequence: TGTGCCAGCAGCACCAGGGTACCCGGGGCCAACGTCCTGACTTTC.

There are many counts of this clonotype. CDR3 nucleotides: TGTGCCAGCAGCGTAGGTACAACTTCTAACTATGGCTACACCTTC. This gives the protein CASSVGTTSNYGYTF. This chain joins TRBV9 and TRBJ1-2; no reliable D call. The length of the CDR3 is 15 residues. Looked up from germline, CDR1 is SGDLS and CDR2 is YYNGEE. V was shortened by 0 bases and J by 0 bases, with 9 bases between the two germline ends.

This clonotype appeared a few times. This chain joins TRBV19 and TRBJ2-5; D might be TRBD1 (7 bases). The CDR3 contains 15 residues. CDR1 and CDR2 from the germline V gene are LNHDA and SQIVND (reference sequence). Trimming removed 5 bases from V and 0 bases from J, with 13 bases in between. CDR3 in DNA: TGTGCCAGTAGTCGGGGGACAGCCTACCAAGAGACCCAGTACTTC. Residues: CASSRGTAYQETQYF.

The rearrangement links TRBV12-3 or TRBV12-4 to TRBJ2-2, with 7 bases that match TRBD1. V shed 5 bases and J 4 bases; nucleotides not matched to a gene: 7. The CDR3 is 15 amino acids. CDR3 sequence reads: CASSNPTGLTGELFF. The DNA for the CDR3 is TGTGCCAGCAGTAACCCGACAGGGCTCACCGGGGAGCTGTTTTTT.

This clonotype was observed a few times. The chain uses TRBV29-1 and TRBJ2-5, with D possibly matching TRBD2 (5 bases). Germline CDR1 and CDR2: SQVTM and ANQGSEA. CDR3 length: 14 residues. V shed 1 base and J shed 6 bases, with 15 bases lying between them. In nucleotides, the CDR3 is TGCAGCGTTGAAGGAAACGGGAAAGGGAAGACCCAGTACTTC. Translating gives CSVEGNGKGKTQYF.

This clonotype was seen a handful of times. The chain has TRBV10-3 and TRBJ2-7; 10 bases align to TRBD1. CDR1 and CDR2 from the germline V gene are ENHRY and SYGVKD. The CDR3 totals 15 residues. J lost 4 bases, V lost 3 bases, and 6 bases had no gene match. The CDR3 sequence is CAISDLGQGTYEQYF. The CDR3 nucleotides are TGTGCCATCAGTGACCTGGGACAGGGGACTTACGAGCAGTACTTC.

This clonotype was found a few times. This rearrangement joins TRBV30 to TRBJ2-5; tentatively, D is TRBD1 (5 bases). V dropped 7 bases and J dropped 4 bases, with 10 bases sitting between them. The length of the CDR3 is 11 residues. Germline V gene data show CDR1 as GTSNPN and CDR2 as SVGIG (reference sequence). The DNA for the CDR3 is TGTGCCTCCCAGGGTCCAGAGACCCAGTACTTC. It yields the protein CASQGPETQYF.

This rearrangement joins TRBV5-1 to TRBJ2-7; D is tentatively TRBD1 or TRBD2 (5 bases each). Germline V gene sequence: CDR1 SGHRS, CDR2 YFSETQ. The CDR3 is 17 amino acids. The V and J ends lost 0 bases and 1 base respectively, with 17 bases between them. The CDR3: CASSLEPVRGSSYEQYF. The CDR3, as DNA: TGCGCCAGCAGCTTGGAGCCGGTGAGGGGTTCATCCTACGAGCAGTACTTC.

A few counts support this clonotype. V usage is TRBV28 and J usage is TRBJ2-3; possibly TRBD2 for D (6 bases). V gave up 8 bases and J gave up 9 bases, with 12 bases separating them. The CDR3 contains 11 residues. CDR1 MDHEN and CDR2 SYDVKM come from the germline V gene. The CDR3 region has the DNA TGTGCCAGCCTCGGAGGGCCAACGCAGTATTTT. As protein: CASLGGPTQYF.

For the CDR3, the DNA is TGTGCCATCAGCCTACTAGCGGGGGGGGAGACCCAGTACTTC. It yields the protein CAISLLAGGETQYF. The J gene is TRBJ2-5, the V gene TRBV10-3, with TRBD2 identical over 13 bases. Germline CDR1 is ENHRY and CDR2 is SYGVKD. CDR3 length: 14 residues. The J segment lost 5 bases and the V segment lost 6 bases, leaving 3 bases of the junction unmatched.

The V and J genes are TRBV19 and TRBJ2-1, with 16 bases lining up with TRBD2. Germline V lookup: CDR1 LNHDA, CDR2 SQIVND (reference sequence). Unmatched junction bases numbered 9, after V lost 2 bases and J lost 2 bases. This CDR3 comprises 20 residues. CDR3 DNA sequence: TGTGCCAGTAGTATAAGCGGGACTAGCGGGAGGGGACCCCCCTACAATGAGCAGTTCTTC. This sequence encodes CASSISGTSGRGPPYNEQFF.

This clonotype was counted many times. The J gene is TRBJ2-7, the V gene TRBV6-1; 8 nucleotides align to TRBD1. V shed 6 bases and J 6 bases; nucleotides not matched to a gene: 16. Germline CDR1 and CDR2: MNHNS and SASEGT. The CDR3 consists of 16 residues. The CDR3 DNA sequence: TGTGCCAGCAGCCGTTCGCACAGGGGGTATGTCTCCGAGCAGTACTTC. This codes for CASSRSHRGYVSEQYF.

The V call is TRBV11-2, the J call TRBJ1-2; D is unclear. Trimming removed 6 bases at V and 0 bases at J, with 11 bases between. CDR1 is SGHAT and CDR2 is FQNNGV in the germline V gene. This CDR3 has 14 residues. The CDR3 is CASSLGGSNYGYTF. For the CDR3, the DNA is TGTGCCAGCAGTCTAGGAGGATCTAACTATGGCTACACCTTC.

This clonotype was counted many times. The J gene is TRBJ2-3, the V gene TRBV20-1; 9 bases fit TRBD2. This CDR3 is built from 12 residues. The germline CDR1 and CDR2 sequences are DFQATT and SNEGSKA (reference sequence). V lost 7 bases, J lost 3 bases, and 2 bases stayed unmatched. The CDR3 DNA sequence: TGCAGTGTAGCGGGAGAGACAGATACGCAGTATTTT. It codes for CSVAGETDTQYF.

This clonotype was observed a few times. V and J are TRBV9 and TRBJ2-2; TRBD1 matches 8 bases. Per germline, CDR1 SGDLS and CDR2 YYNGEE. This CDR3 has 15 amino acids. J gave up 3 bases and V 2 bases, and 3 bases lay outside the gene matches. The CDR3 DNA reads TGTGCCAGCAGCGTGAACAGGGGGTACACCGGGGAGCTGTTTTTT. Its translation is CASSVNRGYTGELFF.

The table lists this clonotype with many counts. The chain employs TRBV5-1 and TRBJ2-1; weak D call: TRBD1 (6 bases). The CDR3 totals 14 residues. Germline loops: CDR1 SGHRS, CDR2 YFSETQ. Trimming pared 4 bases from V and 4 bases from J, leaving 12 bases between. The DNA of the CDR3 is TGCGCCAGCAGCCACGGACAGACTTACAATGAGCAGTTCTTC. Protein product: CASSHGQTYNEQFF.

This clonotype has a count of ten or more. The genes are TRBV6-5 and TRBJ2-3, with D possibly matching TRBD2 (6 bases). The CDR3 extends over 14 amino acids. V gave up 10 bases and J gave up 0 bases, with 14 bases separating them. From germline, CDR1 is MNHEY and CDR2 SVGAGI. The CDR3 here is CATEHGTSTDTQYF. The CDR3, as DNA: TGTGCCACCGAGCACGGGACTAGCACAGATACGCAGTATTTT.

This clonotype was seen at least ten times. The rearrangement uses TRBV13 and TRBJ2-7; 9 bases line up with TRBD2. The junction had 9 bases not matched to a gene; V was cut back by 5 bases and J by 4 bases. Germline assignment: CDR1 PRHDT and CDR2 FYEKMQ (reference sequence). The CDR3 runs 15 residues. CDR3 sequence (DNA): TGTGCCAGCAGCCCGAGCGGGAGGATAGGGTACGAGCAGTACTTC. Its translation: CASSPSGRIGYEQYF.

This clonotype was picked up many times. This rearrangement joins TRBV10-3 to TRBJ2-7; D unresolved. Germline V gene sequence: CDR1 ENHRY, CDR2 SYGVKD. This CDR3 is built from 12 residues. The V end lost 0 bases, the J end lost 2 bases, and 2 bases lay between the germline ends. The CDR3 reads CAISESPYEQYF. The CDR3 DNA follows: TGTGCCATCAGTGAGTCCCCCTACGAGCAGTACTTC.

This clonotype has just a few counts. The chain has TRBV4-2 and TRBJ2-4; tentatively, D is TRBD2 (5 bases). Trimming took off 0 bases at V and 8 bases at J, with 5 bases between the two ends. This CDR3 is 12 amino acids long. The germline CDR1 and CDR2 sequences are LGHNA and YNFKEQ. The CDR3 coding sequence is TGTGCCAGCAGCCAAGAGCGGGACATTCAGTACTTC. This translates into CASSQERDIQYF.